This TCR beta chain was identified in a study of T cell repertoires in aging, cancer and after chemotherapy. For the study at large: Pre- and post-chemotherapy samples were paired from glioblastoma patients treated with temozolomide-based therapy.

The template was genomic DNA from peripheral blood, not RNA. Rearranged V-D-J TRB sequences were amplified with a mixed TRB-A/B primer pool. TCRdb called the multiplex PCR reads again in MiXCR, with one record for every CDR3 protein. The sample has over 3,000 distinct CDR3 sequences, 25% to 35% seen once. By share, this clonotype ranks as medium-sized. The CDR3 loop spans 13 amino acids. The V end lost 0 bases, the J end lost 3 bases, and 8 bases lay between the germline ends. Germline V gene sequence: CDR1 DFQATT, CDR2 SNEGSKA (reference sequence). The specimen sequenced was blood. This TCR derives from a human donor with a solid tumor. The J gene is TRBJ1-1, the V gene TRBV20-1; a possible D gene is TRBD1 (5 bases). For the CDR3, the DNA is TGCAGTGCTAGAGATCAGGGCGACACTGAAGCTTTCTTT. Translated, it gives CSARDQGDTEAFF.